The present TCR beta chain was sequenced within a study of shared clonotypes between healthy human individuals. The CDR3 is 14 residues long. V lost 3 bases to trimming and J lost 4 bases, with 14 bases between them. Germline CDR1 is SGHDT and CDR2 is YYEEEE. The investigators split CD4+ cells into a CD45RA+ naive subset and a CD45RA-negative memory subset. Study results and limitations: Sampling covered nothing but blood. Tissue TCR repertoires likely differ from those found in blood.

Source study methods: Because ImmunoSEQ provided only junction sequences with no quality scores, the filtering differed. Sequencing was performed with immunoSEQ multiplex PCR; in TCRdb, only in-frame clones are kept and a portion is missing. The V and J calls and clone size come from that table; D and trimming were worked out from the DNA. The repertoire holds over 2 million clones, with approximately 95% as singletons. On this clone: Its target is not known.

J is TRBJ2-7 and V is TRBV5-6; D call uncertain. The sequencing sample was made of naive CD4+ T cells sorted from blood. The subset: CD45RA+ positively selected. The source of this sequence is a young man in good health. This CDR3 is CASSSDSVGYEQYF. CDR3 nucleotide sequence: TGTGCCAGCAGCTCCGACTCCGTCGGGTACGAGCAGTACTTC.